This is a list of T cell receptor beta chains from one sample in a study of blood T cells in healthy people across ages. MiXCR, run by TCRdb on the 5' RACE reads, gives a single entry per CDR3 protein. The sample yields 700,000 to 950,000 distinct CDR3 sequences, around 40% seen once. Sequencing was carried out using blood. These receptors came from a woman aged 55-69 years in good health. Each CDR3 is given with its conserved first and last residue. A D gene is named only where the DNA matches it firmly. For some rows the clone size is stated as once, few or many, or as a class when expanded; others skip it.

abundance: once; j_gene: TRBJ1-2; d_gene: TRBD1; v_gene: TRBV18; CDR3aa: CASSQSRDREGYTF; CDR3nt: TGTGCCAGCTCTCAATCCCGGGACAGAGAAGGCTACACCTTC
abundance: -; j_gene: TRBJ2-5; d_gene: -; v_gene: TRBV10-1; CDR3aa: CASSESGAETQYF; CDR3nt: TGCGCCAGCAGTGAATCAGGGGCTGAGACCCAGTACTTC
abundance: -; j_gene: TRBJ2-3; d_gene: -; v_gene: TRBV24-1; CDR3aa: CATSDLQGQVSTDTQYF; CDR3nt: TGTGCCACCAGTGATTTGCAGGGGCAGGTTAGCACAGATACGCAGTATTTT
abundance: -; j_gene: TRBJ1-1; d_gene: -; v_gene: TRBV7-9; CDR3aa: CASSLVAENTEAFF; CDR3nt: TGTGCCAGCAGCTTAGTAGCGGAGAACACTGAAGCTTTCTTT
abundance: few; j_gene: TRBJ2-5; d_gene: -; v_gene: TRBV6-1; CDR3aa: CATGGGQYF; CDR3nt: TGTGCCACAGGGGGGGGGCAGTACTTC
abundance: many; j_gene: TRBJ2-7; d_gene: TRBD2; v_gene: TRBV14; CDR3aa: CASSQPRFGTSGSRGAYEQYF; CDR3nt: TGTGCCAGCAGCCAACCCCGATTCGGGACTAGCGGGAGTCGTGGGGCTTACGAGCAGTACTTC
abundance: few; j_gene: TRBJ2-2; d_gene: -; v_gene: TRBV5-1; CDR3aa: CASSLENLPGELFF; CDR3nt: TGCGCCAGCAGCTTGGAGAACCTCCCCGGGGAGCTGTTTTTT
abundance: few; j_gene: TRBJ1-6; d_gene: -; v_gene: TRBV4-3; CDR3aa: CASSQVWGDNSPLHF; CDR3nt: TGCGCCAGCAGCCAAGTTTGGGGGGATAATTCACCCCTCCACTTT
abundance: -; j_gene: TRBJ1-5; d_gene: -; v_gene: TRBV6-6; CDR3aa: CASSYSEGISNQPQHF; CDR3nt: TGTGCCAGCAGTTACTCGGAAGGTATAAGCAATCAGCCCCAGCATTTT
abundance: -; j_gene: TRBJ2-7; d_gene: -; v_gene: TRBV30; CDR3aa: CAGSLAYEQYF; CDR3nt: TGTGCCGGGAGTCTGGCCTACGAGCAGTACTTC
abundance: few; j_gene: TRBJ1-1; d_gene: -; v_gene: TRBV4-2; CDR3aa: CASSRGAGSKAEAFF; CDR3nt: TGTGCCAGCAGCAGGGGCGCAGGGAGCAAGGCTGAAGCTTTCTTT
abundance: -; j_gene: TRBJ2-7; d_gene: TRBD1; v_gene: TRBV7-2; CDR3aa: CAGSRGTGGYEQYF; CDR3nt: TGTGCCGGCAGCCGCGGGACAGGGGGTTACGAGCAGTACTTC
abundance: few; j_gene: TRBJ2-3; d_gene: TRBD2; v_gene: TRBV6-6; CDR3aa: CVGREASTDTQYF; CDR3nt: TGTGTCGGGCGGGAGGCCAGCACAGATACGCAGTATTTT
abundance: -; j_gene: TRBJ2-3; d_gene: -; v_gene: TRBV2; CDR3aa: CASRSPGTSTDTQYF; CDR3nt: TGTGCCAGCAGGAGTCCCGGGACTAGCACAGATACGCAGTATTTT
abundance: few; j_gene: TRBJ2-5; d_gene: -; v_gene: TRBV20-1; CDR3aa: CSARSLQETQYF; CDR3nt: TGCAGTGCTAGAAGTCTCCAAGAGACCCAGTACTTC
abundance: -; j_gene: TRBJ1-2; d_gene: -; v_gene: TRBV6-2/TRBV6-3; CDR3aa: CASSYGTSNYGYTF; CDR3nt: TGTGCCAGCAGTTACGGGACATCTAACTATGGCTACACCTTC
abundance: -; j_gene: TRBJ1-6; d_gene: TRBD1; v_gene: TRBV3-1; CDR3aa: CASSQGTGVSPLHF; CDR3nt: TGTGCCAGCAGCCAAGGGACAGGGGTCTCACCCCTCCACTTT
abundance: -; j_gene: TRBJ2-7; d_gene: -; v_gene: TRBV29-1; CDR3aa: CSVRPRAASEQYF; CDR3nt: TGCAGCGTCCGACCTAGGGCGGCAAGCGAGCAGTACTTC
abundance: -; j_gene: TRBJ1-4; d_gene: -; v_gene: TRBV15; CDR3aa: CATSRQDTGNEKLFF; CDR3nt: TGTGCCACCAGCCGACAGGACACGGGGAATGAAAAACTGTTTTTT
abundance: -; j_gene: TRBJ2-1; d_gene: -; v_gene: TRBV20-1; CDR3aa: CSAVLAHNEQFF; CDR3nt: TGCAGTGCTGTTTTGGCACACAATGAGCAGTTCTTC
abundance: -; j_gene: TRBJ2-4; d_gene: -; v_gene: TRBV28; CDR3aa: CASSLVPGRGEQYF; CDR3nt: TGTGCCAGCAGTTTAGTCCCGGGCAGGGGAGAGCAGTACTTC
abundance: -; j_gene: TRBJ2-3; d_gene: -; v_gene: TRBV29-1; CDR3aa: CSVAGKALVRVESADTQYF; CDR3nt: TGCAGCGTTGCCGGCAAGGCCCTAGTCAGGGTTGAGAGCGCAGATACGCAGTATTTT
abundance: -; j_gene: TRBJ2-7; d_gene: TRBD1; v_gene: TRBV9; CDR3aa: CASNPGTGSHEQYF; CDR3nt: TGTGCCAGCAACCCCGGGACAGGGAGCCACGAGCAGTACTTC
abundance: few; j_gene: TRBJ2-1; d_gene: -; v_gene: TRBV20-1; CDR3aa: CSAGSGMNEQFF; CDR3nt: TGCAGTGCTGGATCAGGGATGAATGAGCAGTTCTTC
abundance: few; j_gene: TRBJ2-3; d_gene: -; v_gene: TRBV20-1; CDR3aa: CSASPRGSDTQYF; CDR3nt: TGCAGTGCTAGCCCCAGGGGTTCAGATACGCAGTATTTT
abundance: -; j_gene: TRBJ2-5; d_gene: -; v_gene: TRBV5-4; CDR3aa: CASSVKGPQETQYF; CDR3nt: TGTGCCAGCAGCGTTAAGGGACCGCAAGAGACCCAGTACTTC
abundance: few; j_gene: TRBJ2-7; d_gene: TRBD2; v_gene: TRBV20-1; CDR3aa: CSAPSGSYEQYF; CDR3nt: TGCAGTGCCCCCAGCGGGAGCTACGAGCAGTACTTC
abundance: -; j_gene: TRBJ2-1; d_gene: TRBD2; v_gene: TRBV27; CDR3aa: CASDATSSGRLNEQFF; CDR3nt: TGTGCCAGCGACGCCACATCTAGCGGGAGGCTCAATGAGCAGTTCTTC
abundance: few; j_gene: TRBJ2-3; d_gene: TRBD2; v_gene: TRBV28; CDR3aa: CASGPDLAGGTDTQYF; CDR3nt: TGTGCCAGCGGACCCGATCTAGCGGGAGGAACAGATACGCAGTATTTT
abundance: many; j_gene: TRBJ2-5; d_gene: -; v_gene: TRBV29-1; CDR3aa: CSGGRDQETQYF; CDR3nt: TGCAGCGGGGGCAGGGACCAAGAGACCCAGTACTTC
abundance: many; j_gene: TRBJ2-3; d_gene: -; v_gene: TRBV7-9; CDR3aa: CASSLSAGLTDTQYF; CDR3nt: TGTGCCAGCAGCTTAAGTGCAGGGCTCACAGATACGCAGTATTTT
abundance: -; j_gene: TRBJ2-1; d_gene: TRBD2; v_gene: TRBV7-9; CDR3aa: CASSLPQMGTRRDEQFF; CDR3nt: TGTGCCAGCAGCTTACCTCAGATGGGGACTAGACGCGATGAGCAGTTCTTC
abundance: few; j_gene: TRBJ2-1; d_gene: TRBD1; v_gene: TRBV11-3; CDR3aa: CASSLVRQGQVRNEQFF; CDR3nt: TGTGCCAGCAGCTTAGTCAGACAGGGCCAGGTCCGGAATGAGCAGTTCTTC
abundance: few; j_gene: TRBJ2-7; d_gene: TRBD2; v_gene: TRBV5-4; CDR3aa: CASSTSSSLREEETDYEQYF; CDR3nt: TGTGCCAGCAGCACGTCATCCTCTTTGCGGGAGGAAGAAACAGACTACGAGCAGTACTTC
abundance: -; j_gene: TRBJ2-5; d_gene: TRBD1; v_gene: TRBV10-3; CDR3aa: CAIRKTGGPQETQYF; CDR3nt: TGTGCCATCAGGAAGACAGGGGGGCCTCAAGAGACCCAGTACTTC
abundance: -; j_gene: TRBJ2-5; d_gene: -; v_gene: TRBV11-2; CDR3aa: CASSLGPHQYF; CDR3nt: TGTGCCAGCAGCTTGGGGCCCCATCAGTACTTC
abundance: few; j_gene: TRBJ2-1; d_gene: -; v_gene: TRBV12-3/TRBV12-4; CDR3aa: CASSLSRGLAEQFF; CDR3nt: TGTGCCAGCAGTTTATCGAGGGGTCTTGCTGAGCAGTTCTTC
abundance: -; j_gene: TRBJ2-1; d_gene: -; v_gene: TRBV7-2; CDR3aa: CASSTQGGFEQFF; CDR3nt: TGTGCCAGCTCAACCCAGGGGGGGTTTGAGCAGTTCTTC
abundance: few; j_gene: TRBJ1-1; d_gene: TRBD1; v_gene: TRBV6-1; CDR3aa: CASSRNSGQGFAQRNTEAFF; CDR3nt: TGTGCCAGCAGTAGAAATTCGGGACAGGGTTTCGCCCAGAGAAACACTGAAGCTTTCTTT
abundance: -; j_gene: TRBJ1-2; d_gene: -; v_gene: TRBV5-6; CDR3aa: CASGLGQLRYGYTF; CDR3nt: TGTGCCAGCGGACTTGGACAGCTCCGCTATGGCTACACCTTC
abundance: many; j_gene: TRBJ1-4; d_gene: -; v_gene: TRBV29-1; CDR3aa: CSVEAQDLNEKLFF; CDR3nt: TGCAGCGTTGAAGCACAGGACCTTAATGAAAAACTGTTTTTT
abundance: few; j_gene: TRBJ2-1; d_gene: TRBD2; v_gene: TRBV20-1; CDR3aa: CSARKIWMGLATSYNEQFF; CDR3nt: TGCAGTGCTAGGAAGATTTGGATGGGACTAGCGACCTCCTACAATGAGCAGTTCTTC
abundance: few; j_gene: TRBJ1-6; d_gene: -; v_gene: TRBV7-8; CDR3aa: CASSLSDYYSPLHF; CDR3nt: TGTGCCAGCAGCCTGTCGGACTATTATTCACCCCTCCACTTT
abundance: -; j_gene: TRBJ2-5; d_gene: -; v_gene: TRBV18; CDR3aa: CASSPLRVEETQYF; CDR3nt: TGTGCCAGCTCACCACTCAGGGTAGAAGAGACCCAGTACTTC
abundance: -; j_gene: TRBJ2-3; d_gene: TRBD2; v_gene: TRBV4-2; CDR3aa: CASSSLTSGRGADTQYF; CDR3nt: TGTGCCAGCAGCTCACTGACTAGCGGGAGAGGCGCAGATACGCAGTATTTT
abundance: -; j_gene: TRBJ2-1; d_gene: -; v_gene: TRBV20-1; CDR3aa: CSARVSGSSYNEQFF; CDR3nt: TGCAGTGCTAGAGTTTCCGGGAGCTCCTACAATGAGCAGTTCTTC
abundance: once; j_gene: TRBJ1-5; d_gene: -; v_gene: TRBV3-1; CDR3aa: CASSPRGGGYNQPQHF; CDR3nt: TGTGCCAGCAGCCCCCGGGGGGGGGGCTACAATCAGCCCCAGCATTTT
abundance: -; j_gene: TRBJ2-5; d_gene: -; v_gene: TRBV6-1; CDR3aa: CASSEASGEETQYF; CDR3nt: TGTGCCAGCAGTGAAGCCTCGGGGGAAGAGACCCAGTACTTC
abundance: few; j_gene: TRBJ2-7; d_gene: -; v_gene: TRBV28; CDR3aa: CASTTPYEQYF; CDR3nt: TGTGCCAGCACGACCCCCTACGAGCAGTACTTC
abundance: few; j_gene: TRBJ2-1; d_gene: -; v_gene: TRBV21-1; CDR3aa: CASSKDEGGYNEQFF; CDR3nt: TGTGCCAGCAGCAAAGACGAGGGGGGCTACAATGAGCAGTTCTTC
abundance: -; j_gene: TRBJ2-7; d_gene: TRBD1; v_gene: TRBV29-1; CDR3aa: CSVQGQGSPYEQYF; CDR3nt: TGCAGCGTTCAAGGACAGGGATCGCCCTACGAGCAGTACTTC
abundance: -; j_gene: TRBJ2-5; d_gene: -; v_gene: TRBV6-5; CDR3aa: CASGIQGRGTGTQYF; CDR3nt: TGTGCCAGCGGCATACAGGGAAGGGGGACGGGGACCCAGTACTTC
abundance: few; j_gene: TRBJ2-7; d_gene: -; v_gene: TRBV6-5; CDR3aa: CASTAYGGEQYF; CDR3nt: TGTGCCAGCACCGCATACGGCGGCGAGCAGTACTTC
abundance: -; j_gene: TRBJ2-7; d_gene: -; v_gene: TRBV12-3/TRBV12-4; CDR3aa: CASSPGGVKVNEQYF; CDR3nt: TGTGCCAGCAGCCCCGGTGGGGTTAAGGTCAATGAGCAGTACTTC
abundance: -; j_gene: TRBJ2-1; d_gene: -; v_gene: TRBV12-3/TRBV12-4; CDR3aa: CASSLSVRGEQFF; CDR3nt: TGTGCCAGCAGTTTGAGCGTACGCGGTGAGCAGTTCTTC
abundance: -; j_gene: TRBJ2-4; d_gene: -; v_gene: TRBV29-1; CDR3aa: CSVDPGQNRNGQYF; CDR3nt: TGCAGCGTAGATCCGGGACAAAATCGGAACGGGCAGTACTTC
abundance: -; j_gene: TRBJ2-6; d_gene: TRBD2; v_gene: TRBV7-2; CDR3aa: CASSPPSGIGANVLTF; CDR3nt: TGTGCCAGCAGCCCACCAAGCGGGATTGGGGCCAACGTCCTGACTTTC
abundance: once; j_gene: TRBJ1-4; d_gene: -; v_gene: TRBV7-9; CDR3aa: CASSPREIFNEKLFF; CDR3nt: TGTGCCAGCAGCCCCCGTGAAATCTTTAATGAAAAACTGTTTTTT
abundance: few; j_gene: TRBJ2-3; d_gene: -; v_gene: TRBV10-3; CDR3aa: CAISEPGTDTQYF; CDR3nt: TGTGCCATCAGTGAGCCGGGCACAGATACGCAGTATTTT